The present entry profiles one T cell receptor (beta chain) with its context. Its specificity is not known. The entry originates in a study of a mutant IDH1 vaccine in newly diagnosed glioma. The trim removed 5 bases at V and 4 bases at J, leaving 11 bases unmatched. The length of the CDR3 is 17 residues. CDR1 and CDR2 from the germline V gene are SSHAT and FNYEAQ (reference sequence). Profiling relied on immunoSEQ multiplex PCR, and the TCRdb table lists in-frame clones only, not all of them. The sample consists of 35,000 to 45,000 clones, 75% to 90% of them appearing once. This sample's time point: week 35, safety follow-up. Topical imiquimod accompanied each vaccine dose, which consisted of 300 ug of mutant IDH1 20-mer peptide. Eight vaccinations went to patients in weeks 1, 3, 5, 7, 11, 15, 19, 23.

This receptor was taken from a man aged 40-49 years with glioma. The J gene is TRBJ2-5, the V gene TRBV7-7; the match to TRBD2 covers 12 bases. The material was PBMCs, obtained from a glioma patient whose treatment included an IDH1 peptide vaccine. CDR3 bases: TGTGCCAGCAGCCAGAGGACTAGCGGGGACCCAGGAGAGACCCAGTACTTC. Translating it yields CASSQRTSGDPGETQYF.